The clone carrying this TCR beta chain appeared many times. This table comes from immunoSEQ multiplex PCR, and its TCRdb copy is limited to in-frame clones, with some not included. The sample carries around 170,000 clones, roughly 77% recorded once. The CDR3 is 15 residues long. Trimming pared 1 base from V and 14 bases from J, leaving 21 bases between. Germline values: CDR1 SGHAT, CDR2 FQNNGV. This entry belongs to a study of blood T cell repertoires in COVID-19. About the study: From T cells, B-cell-depleted T cells, or PBMCs came the material, which was cDNA or gDNA.

The gene calls are TRBV11-2 and TRBJ2-1; no firm D call. The TCR sequence derives from a man between 65 and 85 years old with active or convalescent COVID-19. What was sequenced was peripheral blood. CDR3 nucleotide sequence: TGTGCCAGCAGCTTAGGGCTCGACGGCGCCACCCAGGAGTTCTTC. Its translation: CASSLGLDGATQEFF.